The rows below give T cell receptor beta chains drawn from one sample of a study of Graves' ophthalmopathy and Graves' hyperthyroidism. TCRdb passed the multiplex PCR reads through MiXCR, listing each CDR3 protein once. In the table there are roughly 480,000 distinct CDR3 sequences, around 14% of which are singletons. Sequenced input: blood. Receptor source: a woman aged 25 to 39 with Graves' ophthalmopathy. Each CDR3 is given without its conserved first and last residue. Fields, in order: J gene, V gene, CDR3 protein.

J: TRBJ2-5; V: TRBV20-1; CDR3: SAGMGEAQETQY
J: TRBJ1-2; V: TRBV6-5; CDR3: ASSYSAANYGYT
J: TRBJ2-2; V: TRBV2; CDR3: ASKAGELF
J: TRBJ1-5; V: TRBV7-2; CDR3: ASSPSGQLNQPQH
J: TRBJ2-5; V: TRBV20-1; CDR3: SARKAGVRRETQY
J: TRBJ2-2; V: TRBV19; CDR3: ASRRGLADTGELF
J: TRBJ1-1; V: TRBV13; CDR3: ASSQGDLNTEAF
J: TRBJ2-1; V: TRBV2; CDR3: ASRDGTSVWHEQF
J: TRBJ1-1; V: TRBV11-3; CDR3: ASSHSAEAF
J: TRBJ1-1; V: TRBV19; CDR3: ASSIFRGMNTEAF
J: TRBJ1-5; V: TRBV12-3/TRBV12-4; CDR3: ASSGAGRLNQPQH
J: TRBJ1-2; V: TRBV6-2/TRBV6-3; CDR3: ASSRIDREGYGYT
J: TRBJ2-2; V: TRBV6-1; CDR3: ASSPSGTANTGELF
J: TRBJ2-7; V: TRBV29-1; CDR3: SVSFISRQGREQY
J: TRBJ2-2; V: TRBV20-1; CDR3: SARVPGGSTGELF
J: TRBJ1-1; V: TRBV19; CDR3: ASRWTQENTEAF
J: TRBJ1-6; V: TRBV6-1; CDR3: ASSHMEGYSPLH
J: TRBJ2-5; V: TRBV12-3/TRBV12-4; CDR3: ASSTRSRGNVETQY
J: TRBJ1-6; V: TRBV6-2/TRBV6-3; CDR3: ASSYYQGGSPLH
J: TRBJ1-1; V: TRBV5-1; CDR3: ASSNDRAPTEAF
J: TRBJ1-5; V: TRBV12-3/TRBV12-4; CDR3: ASSFSEDQPQH
J: TRBJ2-2; V: TRBV11-2; CDR3: ASSSDRALGELF
J: TRBJ2-7; V: TRBV6-1; CDR3: ASRRGQAREQY
J: TRBJ2-7; V: TRBV29-1; CDR3: SAEGASTSYEQY
J: TRBJ1-5; V: TRBV7-8; CDR3: ASSLGTSAAQH
J: TRBJ2-2; V: TRBV19; CDR3: ASSAGLASHTGELF
J: TRBJ2-2; V: TRBV19; CDR3: ASSRSLIIPTGELF
J: TRBJ2-7; V: TRBV5-1; CDR3: ASHTGPSSYEQY
J: TRBJ1-2; V: TRBV30; CDR3: AWSGLLNGYT
J: TRBJ1-6; V: TRBV7-2; CDR3: ASSGTGVSPLH
J: TRBJ1-1; V: TRBV11-1; CDR3: ASSSRNLLKQGTEAF
J: TRBJ1-5; V: TRBV6-2/TRBV6-3; CDR3: ASRRAGGPQH
J: TRBJ2-5; V: TRBV6-5; CDR3: ASSGQGQETQY
J: TRBJ2-5; V: TRBV13; CDR3: ASSAGTSLETQY
J: TRBJ2-5; V: TRBV7-8; CDR3: ASSLGRMTSGYETQY
J: TRBJ2-5; V: TRBV4-1; CDR3: ASSAGQGVGETQY
J: TRBJ1-3; V: TRBV4-1; CDR3: ASSQDPGLLGNTIY